Detailed here is one T cell receptor (beta chain). This sample is drawn from a study of blood T cell repertoires in COVID-19. Across the study: The study drew acute and convalescent COVID-19 samples from the United States, Italy and Spain. Sources were T cells, B-cell-depleted T cells, or PBMCs; the material itself was cDNA or gDNA.

TCRdb's copy holds only in-frame clones and misses some; the assay was immunoSEQ multiplex PCR. Found here are about 200,000 clones, approximately 90% of them singletons; the top ten hold about 4.8%. The CDR3 covers 15 residues. Deletions cut 6 bases from V and 7 bases from J, with 16 bases between. Germline V lookup: CDR1 PRHDT, CDR2 FYEKMQ (reference sequence). The source is a woman aged 40 to 50 with acute or convalescent COVID-19. Sequencing was carried out using peripheral blood. This rearrangement joins TRBV13 to TRBJ1-6, with D maybe TRBD1 (6 bases). CDR3 in DNA: TGTGCCAGCAGACCCCGTGGCAGGGGCAATTCACCCCTCCACTTT. This sequence encodes CASRPRGRGNSPLHF.